The entry below describes one TCR beta chain. Its binding antigen is unknown. Base qualities are not provided; no much larger clone lies one nucleotide away. The junction shows trimming of 5 bases on V and 1 base on J, and the gene matches do not reach 3 bases of it. The CDR3 holds 14 amino acids from the cysteine to the phenylalanine. Only the CDR3 DNA is retained, 42 bases long and in frame from the first base. The germline V gene gives CDR1 as SGHNT and CDR2 as YENEEA. The immunoSEQ Assay, a bias-controlled multiplex PCR, was used to amplify TCRbeta CDR3 regions from genomic DNA. The source study handled its data this way. Within the assay, amplification of reference gene primers was used to estimate how many nucleated cells each sample contained. Sequence reads were collapsed and filtered to measure the absolute abundance of every unique TCRbeta CDR3 rearrangement. For each sample, productive Simpson clonality was calculated as the square root of Simpson's diversity index over productive rearrangements. This is the immuneACCESS table as TCRdb keeps it, with only in-frame sequences that have V and J called. A part of the clones is gone; compared with another copy, unresolved V genes explain less than half, and the rest is unexplained. V and J calls and clone size come straight from that table; D and trimming were deduced from the DNA. The sample profile shows fewer than 350,000 clones; more than 70% of them were found once. In total, the top ten clones hold under 5% of the sample.

One collaborating source in Seattle enrolled patients during active infection and followed them longitudinally through the course of disease. Whole blood was collected in K2EDTA tubes by collaborating institutions according to the institutions' own protocols. For TCRbeta analysis, collaborators shipped samples as frozen whole blood, isolated PBMCs, or DNA extracted from either of those sample types. The source of the sample is a study of blood T cell repertoires in COVID-19 (dated by TCRdb to 2020 to 2022). Context from the whole study: The collaborator samples originated in the United States, Italy and Spain and spanned the acute and convalescent phases of COVID-19. The material from the prospective study consisted of cDNA or gDNA derived from T cells, B-cell-depleted T cells, or PBMCs. Deeply sampled blood TCRbeta repertoires from subjects exposed to, actively infected with, or recovered from COVID-19 were included in the dataset. The repertoires were released in a freely available public database intended as a resource for research on the immune response to SARS-CoV-2. The samples were drawn from the first 160 participants of the ongoing ImmuneRACE study and from some 1,300 subjects provided by 6 global collaborators. The sample metadata nearly always contained a de-identified subject ID, COVID-19 status, age in years and sex. Where HLA class I and class II types were available, the types were taken from metadata supplied by the sample provider, not from assay-based typing.

Broader findings and caveats from the paper: The quantity of clinical and demographic metadata differed by source and by participant and was supplied without curation.

This receptor was identified in an older woman with COVID-19, enrolled during active disease. The sequenced sample was peripheral blood. This receptor chain uses TRBV11-3 and TRBJ2-3, and TRBD2 matches 7 of the central bases. The DNA sequence reads TGTGCCAGCAGCCACCGGGGGGGCACAGATACGCAGTATTTT. Its protein product is CASSHRGGTDTQYF.